The present entry profiles one T cell receptor (beta chain) with its context. Its specificity is not known. Data came from immunoSEQ multiplex PCR; TCRdb stores just in-frame clones and leaves some out. This repertoire shows roughly 45,000 clones, about 81% found once; its top ten account for around 7.7%. This sample is drawn from a study of OX40 agonist ivuxolimab in advanced cancers. Overall study context: Ivuxolimab, an agonistic anti-OX40 (CD134) antibody, was given to patients. Ivuxolimab was administered intravenously to patients at 0.01 to 10 mg/kg every 2 weeks. Study outcomes and limitations: Some patients without response likewise showed low normalized clonal expansion.

Blood samples were obtained at baseline, cycle 4 day 1, and cycle 7 day 1. V was trimmed by 4 bases and J by 13 bases, leaving 16 bases between them. The germline V gene has CDR1 SGHAT and CDR2 FQNNGV. This CDR3 is built from 12 residues. This chain uses TRBV11-2 with TRBJ1-2; D perhaps matches TRBD1 (5 bases). This receptor was taken from an adult with an advanced solid tumor such as melanoma, head and neck, liver or kidney cancer. The sequencing here drew on CD4+ or CD8+ T cells sorted from blood, taken in a trial of the OX40 agonist ivuxolimab. The CDR3 nucleotides are TGTGCCAGCAGCTGGTCAGGGTTAGGTGCCACCTTC. Translated, it gives CASSWSGLGATF.